The subject of this entry is one T cell receptor beta chain. The antigen it binds to is not known. It has no much larger one-base neighbor in the sample; base qualities were not kept. This record belongs to a study of cytomegalovirus exposure and HLA in healthy donors (dated by TCRdb to about 2017). Study-level background: According to a later analysis, the roughly 120 validation repertoires were produced on the same platform as the approximately 690 repertoires of the first cohort. The study was designed to test whether signatures of past pathogen exposure could be identified by cataloging public T cell receptors. High-throughput TCR immunosequencing, statistical association of individual TCRs with disease status, and machine learning were combined to predict cytomegalovirus infection status. A separate validation cohort of about 110 different subjects was used in addition to the 666-subject first cohort. Study-level results and caveats: The study gave a list of under 200 TCR beta chains associated with cytomegalovirus. The validation cohort had no HLA typing available for a later analysis, so co-occurrence within that cohort was assessed over all 120 or so repertoires. Cytomegalovirus status was reported to be diagnosed by the classifier with high specificity and sensitivity in both the original and validation cohorts. In vitro tests confirmed that a few of the cytomegalovirus-associated TCR beta chains recognize cytomegalovirus antigens. Across donors, most TCR sequences were observed very rarely, whereas some public TCRs were present in many individuals. A later analysis found that TCRs clustered in the first cohort also tended to co-occur in the roughly 120 validation repertoires, with approximately 93% of cluster scores above 0. The authors suggested that the approach could potentially be generalized to other disease states and immunological phenotypes.

Separate from the roughly 650-subject first cohort, the validation cohort of 95 to 150 subjects was the group to which the donors belonged. V ends up 4 bases short and J 3 bases short, with an unmatched junction base count of 5. The CDR3 numbers 14 residues from cysteine through phenylalanine. Only CDR3 DNA remains: 42 bases, in frame from the first base. From the germline V gene (reference sequence), CDR1 is SGHNT and CDR2 is YYREEE. Library method: the immunoSEQ multiplex PCR assay. As for the authors' bioinformatics: To diagnose cytomegalovirus status from the catalog of TCR beta chain sequences, a statistical classification framework was built. The table comes from immuneACCESS by way of TCRdb, which keeps in-frame sequences with V and J called. Part of the clones is missing from these tables; in studies checked, under half for an unresolved V gene and the rest for unknown reasons. D and trimming were read from the DNA, whereas the V and J calls and clone size are those reported in that table. The sample table contains 55,000 to 70,000 clones; only one count was recorded for roughly 91% of them. Of the sample, over 2% falls within the top ten clones.

The sequenced sample was PBMCs. The receptor was isolated from a woman aged 30 to 39 in good health and CMV-seronegative. The sequence joins TRBV5-4 to TRBJ2-5; 8 central bases correspond to TRBD1. The DNA sequence is given as TGTGCCAGCAGCAACCCGACAGGGGAAGAGACCCAGTACTTC. Translation gives CASSNPTGEETQYF.